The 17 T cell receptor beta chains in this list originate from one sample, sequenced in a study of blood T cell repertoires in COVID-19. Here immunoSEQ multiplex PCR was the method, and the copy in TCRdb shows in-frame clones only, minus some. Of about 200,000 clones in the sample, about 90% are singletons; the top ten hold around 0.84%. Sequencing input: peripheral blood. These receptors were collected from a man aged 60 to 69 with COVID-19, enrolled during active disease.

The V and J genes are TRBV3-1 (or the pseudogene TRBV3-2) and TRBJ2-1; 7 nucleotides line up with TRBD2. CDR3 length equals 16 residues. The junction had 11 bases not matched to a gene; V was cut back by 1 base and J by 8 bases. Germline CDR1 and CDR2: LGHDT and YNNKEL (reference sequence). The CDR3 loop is CASSQVWKAGADEQFF. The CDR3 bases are TGTGCCAGCAGCCAAGTTTGGAAGGCGGGAGCGGATGAGCAGTTCTTC.

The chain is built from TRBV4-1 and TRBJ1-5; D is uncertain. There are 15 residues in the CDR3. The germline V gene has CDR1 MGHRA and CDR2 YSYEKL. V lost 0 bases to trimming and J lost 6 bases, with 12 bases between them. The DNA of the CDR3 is TGCGCCAGCAGCCAAGATTTGCCAGTTGTTCAGCCCCAGCATTTT. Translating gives CASSQDLPVVQPQHF.

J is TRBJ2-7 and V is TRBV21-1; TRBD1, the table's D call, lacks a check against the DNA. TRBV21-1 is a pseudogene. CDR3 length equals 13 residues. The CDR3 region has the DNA TGTGCCAGCAGCAACCGAGACAGCTACGAGCAGTACTTC. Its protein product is CASSNRDSYEQYF.

The CDR3 reads CASRRPGDRSYGYTF. CDR3 bases: TGTGCCAGCAGAAGACCGGGTGACAGGAGCTATGGCTACACCTTC. The rearrangement links TRBV27 to TRBJ1-2; D is possibly TRBD1 (6 bases). Trimming pared 6 bases from V and 4 bases from J, leaving 18 bases between. The CDR3 runs to 15 residues. The germline CDR1 and CDR2 sequences are MNHEY and SMNVEV (reference sequence).

CDR3 residues: CASSQVSGETGAGANVLTF. The CDR3, as DNA: TGCGCCAGCAGCCAAGTTTCTGGGGAAACAGGGGCTGGGGCCAACGTCCTGACTTTC. The rearrangement joins TRBV4-1 to TRBJ2-6; 7 nucleotides match TRBD1. V shed 1 base and J 2 bases; nucleotides not matched to a gene: 11. The germline V gene encodes CDR1 MGHRA and CDR2 YSYEKL. The CDR3 runs 19 residues.

CDR3 region: CASSSTSATDTQYF. The CDR3 DNA reads as TGCGCCAGCAGCTCCACTAGCGCCACAGATACGCAGTATTTT. The chain employs TRBV4-3 and TRBJ2-3, with 7 bases that match TRBD2. V lost 5 bases, J lost 2 bases, and 4 bases stayed unmatched. Germline-derived CDR1 and CDR2 are LGHNA and YSLEER. The CDR3 is 14 residues long.

In DNA, the CDR3 is TGTGCCAGCAGCCGGACTAGCGGGAGGGCGTCCCCAAACGAGCAGTACTTC. Residues: CASSRTSGRASPNEQYF. The J gene is TRBJ2-7, the V gene TRBV14, with 15 bases fitting TRBD2. Germline V gene sequence: CDR1 SGHDN, CDR2 FVKESK. The CDR3 totals 17 residues. V gave up 4 bases and J gave up 5 bases; unmatched junction bases: 9.

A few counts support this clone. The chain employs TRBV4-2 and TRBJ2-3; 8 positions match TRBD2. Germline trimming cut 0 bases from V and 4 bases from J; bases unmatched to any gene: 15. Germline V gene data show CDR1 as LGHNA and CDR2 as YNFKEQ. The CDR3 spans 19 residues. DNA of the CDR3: TGTGCCAGCAGCCAAGATCTGCTAGCGGGTTTGGGGTTGGCAGATACGCAGTATTTT. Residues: CASSQDLLAGLGLADTQYF.

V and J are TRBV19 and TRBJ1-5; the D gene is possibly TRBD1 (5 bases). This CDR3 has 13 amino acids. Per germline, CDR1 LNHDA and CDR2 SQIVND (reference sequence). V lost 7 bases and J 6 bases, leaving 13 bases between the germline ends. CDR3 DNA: TGTGCCAGTACCAGGGTCGCCGGTCAGCCCCAGCATTTT. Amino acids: CASTRVAGQPQHF.

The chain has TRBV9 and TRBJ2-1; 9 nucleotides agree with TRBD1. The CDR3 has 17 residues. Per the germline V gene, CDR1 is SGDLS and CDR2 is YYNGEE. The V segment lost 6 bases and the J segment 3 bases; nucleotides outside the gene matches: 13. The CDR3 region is CASTETEGQGLYNEQFF. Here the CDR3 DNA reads TGTGCCAGCACAGAAACGGAGGGACAGGGTCTCTACAATGAGCAGTTCTTC. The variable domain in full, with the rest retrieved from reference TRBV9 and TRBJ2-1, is DSGVTQTPKHLITATGQRVTLRCSPRSGDLSVYWYQQSLDQGLQFLIQYYNGEERAKGNILERFSAQQFPDLHSELNLSSLELGDSALYFCASTETEGQGLYNEQFFGPGTRLTVL.

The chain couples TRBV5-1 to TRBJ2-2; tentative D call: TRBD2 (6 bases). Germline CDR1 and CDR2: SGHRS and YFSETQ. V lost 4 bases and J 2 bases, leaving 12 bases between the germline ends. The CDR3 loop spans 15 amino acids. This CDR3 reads CASSRRRENTGELFF. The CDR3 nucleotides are TGCGCCAGCAGCCGGAGGAGGGAAAACACCGGGGAGCTGTTTTTT.

The CDR3 sequence: CASSQDRQGGTEAFF. The CDR3 DNA reads as TGTGCCAGCAGCCAAGATCGCCAGGGTGGCACTGAAGCTTTCTTT. The rearrangement links TRBV14 to TRBJ1-1; tentatively, D is TRBD1 (5 bases). The CDR3 extends over 15 amino acids. V gave up 0 bases and J gave up 4 bases, with 12 bases separating them. Per the germline V gene, CDR1 is SGHDN and CDR2 is FVKESK.

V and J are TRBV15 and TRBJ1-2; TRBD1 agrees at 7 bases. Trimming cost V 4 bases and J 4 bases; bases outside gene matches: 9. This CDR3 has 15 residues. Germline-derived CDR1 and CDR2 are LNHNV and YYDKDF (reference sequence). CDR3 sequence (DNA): TGTGCCACCAGCAAACCAAGACAGGGCCGCTATGGCTACACCTTC. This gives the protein CATSKPRQGRYGYTF.

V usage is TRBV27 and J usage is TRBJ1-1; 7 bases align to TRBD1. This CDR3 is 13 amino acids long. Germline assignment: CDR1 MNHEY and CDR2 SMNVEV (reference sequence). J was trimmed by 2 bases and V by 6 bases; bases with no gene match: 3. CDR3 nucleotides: TGTGCCAGCAGAGGACAGGCCAACACTGAAGCTTTCTTT. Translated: CASRGQANTEAFF.

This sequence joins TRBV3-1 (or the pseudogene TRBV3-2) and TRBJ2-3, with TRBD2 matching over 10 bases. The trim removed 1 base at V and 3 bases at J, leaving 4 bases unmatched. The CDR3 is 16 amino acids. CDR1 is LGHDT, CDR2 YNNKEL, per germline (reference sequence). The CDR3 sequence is CASSQVAGGWTDTQYF. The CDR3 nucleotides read TGTGCCAGCAGCCAAGTAGCGGGGGGATGGACAGATACGCAGTATTTT.

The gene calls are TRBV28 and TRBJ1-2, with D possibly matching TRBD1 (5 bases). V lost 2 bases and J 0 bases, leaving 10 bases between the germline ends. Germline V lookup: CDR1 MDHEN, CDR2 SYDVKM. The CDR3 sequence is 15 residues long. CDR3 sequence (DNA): TGTGCCAGCAGTTTAGACGGGGGAGCTAACTATGGCTACACCTTC. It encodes CASSLDGGANYGYTF.

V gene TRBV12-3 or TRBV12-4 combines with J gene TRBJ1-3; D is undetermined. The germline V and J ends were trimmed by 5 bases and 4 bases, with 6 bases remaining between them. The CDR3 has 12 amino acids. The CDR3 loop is CASSISGNTIYF. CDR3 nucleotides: TGTGCCAGCAGTATATCGGGAAACACCATATATTTT.